A selection of T cell receptor beta chains follows, all from one sample in a study of CXCR3-negative and CXCR3-positive naive CD8 T cells. Following a re-call of the 5' RACE reads, TCRdb has one entry per CDR3 protein and lacks DNA. The sample includes around 140,000 distinct CDR3 sequences. The specimen sequenced was naive CXCR3- CD8+ T cells from blood. The receptors were sampled from a human donor in good health. Some clones in this sample may be carry-over from other donors' samples. CDR3s include the opening cysteine and the closing phenylalanine or tryptophan.

cdr3_length j_call v_call cdr3_aa
15 TRBJ2-3 TRBV28 CASSYGGRPTDTQYF
17 TRBJ2-2 TRBV21-1 CASSKGEGTEKAGELFF
15 TRBJ2-1 TRBV10-3 CAISSPGQGIHEQFF
14 TRBJ2-5 TRBV28 CASGVREAGETQYF
14 TRBJ2-4 TRBV14 CASSQDRTWDIQYF
12 TRBJ2-1 TRBV28 CASSYIRNEQFF
12 TRBJ2-5 TRBV29-1 CSVEGIVETQYF
19 TRBJ2-3 TRBV4-3 CASSRTRQGDYIGTDTQYF
15 TRBJ2-5 TRBV6-5 CASSYRDRVQETQYF
14 TRBJ2-7 TRBV29-1 CSVVLWTDSYEQYF
16 TRBJ2-2 TRBV5-1 CASSFPAGANTGELFF
14 TRBJ2-7 TRBV23-1 CASSLRDVSYEQYF
14 TRBJ1-2 TRBV28 CASSPWTGMNGYTF
14 TRBJ1-1 TRBV29-1 CSVVGTAVNTEAFF
16 TRBJ2-5 TRBV11-1 CASSPRETIRPETQYF
15 TRBJ1-6 TRBV6-5 CASSPSSSYNSPLHF
17 TRBJ2-3 TRBV7-3 CASSITAGTGGEDTQYF
15 TRBJ1-1 TRBV11-2 CASSLGRRPNTEAFF
15 TRBJ2-3 TRBV7-9 CASSLASGTTDTQYF
13 TRBJ2-1 TRBV30 CAWSPLAHNEQFF
15 TRBJ2-1 TRBV11-2 CASSFRAGPYNEQFF
14 TRBJ2-3 TRBV5-8 CASSLFPVPDTQYF
17 TRBJ2-3 TRBV7-3 CASSLKVLAGGTDTQYF
15 TRBJ1-1 TRBV28 CASSSTDRGLTEAFF
12 TRBJ2-3 TRBV7-8 CASSFKVDTQYF
13 TRBJ2-1 TRBV12-3/TRBV12-4 CASSLVLDNEQFF
15 TRBJ2-1 TRBV27 CASSWASGLDYEQFF
14 TRBJ2-7 TRBV6-6 CASRPGTGSYEQYF
14 TRBJ2-7 TRBV29-1 CSVVIGTGGYEQYF
15 TRBJ2-3 TRBV20-1 CSARISSGGTDTQYF
15 TRBJ2-7 TRBV12-3/TRBV12-4 CASSDVRDRGYEQYF
18 TRBJ2-6 TRBV5-5 CASSPRGSLSSGANVLTF
18 TRBJ2-2 TRBV7-3 CASSPTYTRGANTGELFF